These 17 T cell receptor beta chains originate from one sample sequenced in a study of blood T cell repertoires in COVID-19. Sequencing was performed with immunoSEQ multiplex PCR; in TCRdb, only in-frame clones are kept and a portion is missing. The data show fewer than 300,000 clones, 82% seen once. Specimen: peripheral blood. The receptors shown here come from a woman under 30 with acute or convalescent COVID-19.

The chain recombines TRBV7-2 with TRBJ1-6, with 8 bases fitting TRBD1. J was trimmed by 5 bases and V by 5 bases; bases with no gene match: 5. Germline values: CDR1 SGHTA, CDR2 FQGNSA. CDR3 length: 15 residues. The CDR3 DNA follows: TGTGCCAGCAGCCCACAGACAGGGGATAATTCACCCCTCCACTTT. Amino acids: CASSPQTGDNSPLHF.

CDR3: CASSPLEGASYEQYF. As DNA, the CDR3 is TGTGCCAGCTCACCTCTGGAGGGGGCTTCCTACGAGCAGTACTTC. The chain links TRBV18 to TRBJ2-7; weak D call: TRBD1 (7 bases). The CDR3 runs 15 residues. Germline V gene lookup returns CDR1 KGHSH and CDR2 LQKENI. Between the trimmed V and J ends, which lost 3 bases and 1 base, there was a span of 13 bases. The full variable domain, with the rest looked up from reference TRBV18 and TRBJ2-7, is NAGVMQNPRHLVRRRGQEARLRCSPMKGHSHVYWYRQLPEEGLKFMVYLQKENIIDESGMPKERFSAEFPKEGPSILRIQQVVRGDSAAYFCASSPLEGASYEQYFGPGTRLTVT.

V usage is TRBV3-1 (or the pseudogene TRBV3-2) and J usage is TRBJ2-3; 9 bases line up with TRBD1. CDR3 length: 16 amino acids. V trimming: 5 bases; J trimming: 4 bases; junction bases outside the gene matches: 10. The germline gives CDR1 LGHDT, CDR2 YNNKEL (reference sequence). CDR3 protein: CASSGDWTGVADTQYF. The DNA of the CDR3 is TGTGCCAGCAGCGGCGACTGGACAGGGGTGGCAGATACGCAGTATTTT.

The chain combines TRBV5-1 with TRBJ2-3, with TRBD1 matching over 10 bases. The germline V gene has CDR1 SGHRS and CDR2 YFSETQ. The CDR3 loop spans 18 amino acids. The trim removed 2 bases at V and 2 bases at J, leaving 11 bases unmatched. DNA for the CDR3: TGCGCCAGCAGCTTCGGAACTGGGGGACAGGGGATCACAGATACGCAGTATTTT. Encoded protein: CASSFGTGGQGITDTQYF.

The chain employs TRBV28 and TRBJ1-5; 10 bases align to TRBD1. The germline V gene has CDR1 MDHEN and CDR2 SYDVKM. CDR3 length equals 18 residues. V lost 1 base to trimming and J lost 4 bases; unmatched junction nucleotides: 10. CDR3 sequence reads: CASSLSVSSGQGNQPQHF. The CDR3, as DNA: TGTGCCAGCAGTTTATCGGTCAGCTCGGGACAGGGGAATCAGCCCCAGCATTTT.

V and J are TRBV19 and TRBJ1-2; 9 positions match TRBD1. V was clipped by 7 bases and J by 5 bases; unmatched bases: 11. This CDR3 is 15 amino acids long. CDR1 is LNHDA and CDR2 is SQIVND in the germline V gene (reference sequence). In nucleotides, the CDR3 is TGTGCCAGTATGGGGGGGGGACAGGGAATGTATGGCTACACCTTC. This codes for CASMGGGQGMYGYTF.

The genes are TRBV28 and TRBJ2-7, with D perhaps matching TRBD2 (5 bases). Germline V gives CDR1 MDHEN, CDR2 SYDVKM. The V end was cut by 6 bases, the J end by 4 bases, with 10 bases between. This CDR3 has 12 residues. This chain's CDR3 is CASSERVYEQYF. DNA for the CDR3: TGTGCCAGCAGCGAGAGGGTATACGAGCAGTACTTC.

The chain recombines TRBV25-1 with TRBJ1-1; TRBD1 aligns across 7 bases. This CDR3 region has 15 residues. Per the germline V gene, CDR1 is MGHDK and CDR2 is SYGVNS. V trimming: 4 bases; J trimming: 0 bases; junction bases outside the gene matches: 5. The CDR3 bases are TGTGCCAGCAGTGGGCTAGGGGGCTTGAACACTGAAGCTTTCTTT. It codes for CASSGLGGLNTEAFF. The variable domain in full, with the rest retrieved from reference TRBV25-1 and TRBJ1-1, is EADIYQTPRYLVIGTGKKITLECSQTMGHDKMYWYQQDPGMELHLIHYSYGVNSTEKGDLSSESTVSRIRTEHFPLTLESARPSHTSQYLCASSGLGGLNTEAFFGQGTRLTVV.

This sequence joins TRBV14 and TRBJ2-1; D is uncertain. Germline V CDR1 and CDR2: SGHDN, FVKESK. CDR3 length equals 13 residues. V was cut by 6 bases and J by 4 bases, with 10 bases left in between. CDR3 sequence reads: CASSLSSYNEQFF. In nucleotides, the CDR3 is TGTGCCAGCAGTCTGTCGTCTTACAATGAGCAGTTCTTC.

The chain is built from TRBV7-9 and TRBJ2-6, with no clear D. V shed 0 bases and J shed 0 bases, with 6 bases lying between them. The CDR3 spans 16 residues. From germline, CDR1 is SEHNR and CDR2 FQNEAQ (reference sequence). The CDR3 sequence is CASSLALSSGANVLTF. The CDR3 coding sequence is TGTGCCAGCAGCTTAGCGCTGAGCTCTGGGGCCAACGTCCTGACTTTC.

The chain is built from TRBV12-3 or TRBV12-4 and TRBJ1-1, with TRBD1 as a possible D gene (6 bases). The V gene lost 7 bases and the J gene lost 7 bases, with 13 bases spanning the gap. This CDR3 has 12 amino acids. The CDR3 nucleotides read TGTGCCAGCACTAGGGACATCAGTGAAGCTTTCTTT. Protein product: CASTRDISEAFF.

This chain uses TRBV11-2 with TRBJ2-7; 8 nucleotides line up with TRBD2. The CDR3 contains 13 residues. V lost 5 bases, J lost 6 bases, and 6 bases stayed unmatched. Germline V CDR1 and CDR2: SGHAT, FQNNGV. The CDR3 bases are TGTGCCAGCAGCGCGGGGACTAGAGGCGAGCAGTACTTC. Its translation: CASSAGTRGEQYF.

The gene calls are TRBV19 and TRBJ1-6, with TRBD1 matching over 7 bases. CDR3 length equals 15 residues. Unmatched junction bases numbered 4, after V lost 8 bases and J lost 0 bases. Looked up from germline, CDR1 is LNHDA and CDR2 is SQIVND (reference sequence). Written as DNA, the CDR3 is TGTGCCAGTGGAGACAGGGACTCCTATAATTCACCCCTCCACTTT. Translating it yields CASGDRDSYNSPLHF.

The chain uses TRBV6-5 and TRBJ2-3; no clear D gene. The CDR3 contains 14 residues. Germline V gene lookup returns CDR1 MNHEY and CDR2 SVGAGI. Trimming pared 0 bases from V and 4 bases from J, leaving 8 bases between. CDR3 DNA: TGTGCCAGCAGTTACTCGGCCCAACCAGATACGCAGTATTTT. Amino acid sequence: CASSYSAQPDTQYF.

The gene calls are TRBV7-8 and TRBJ2-2; D is ambiguous. Germline assignment: CDR1 SGHVS and CDR2 FQNEAQ. This CDR3 region has 14 residues. The V end was cut by 1 base, the J end by 3 bases, with 6 bases between. As DNA, the CDR3 is TGTGCCAGCAGCTTAGTTCGTGACACCGGGGAGCTGTTTTTT. Translation gives CASSLVRDTGELFF.

The chain carries TRBV4-3 and TRBJ2-7, with TRBD1 matching over 12 bases. The CDR3 totals 17 residues. The V and J ends lost 0 bases and 7 bases, in that order; junction bases with no gene match: 10. The germline CDR1 and CDR2 sequences are LGHNA and YSLEER. DNA for the CDR3: TGCGCCAGCAGCCAAGACCTCGGGACAGGGGGCAACAGGGAGCAGTACTTC. Amino acids: CASSQDLGTGGNREQYF.

This clone is a singleton in its sample. The chain uses TRBV7-2 and TRBJ1-4, with D perhaps matching TRBD1 (5 bases). Trimming cost V 3 bases and J 11 bases, with 13 bases left between them. In germline, CDR1 is SGHTA, CDR2 FQGNSA. The CDR3 extends over 13 amino acids. CDR3 in DNA: TGTGCCAGCAGCTTCGGGACGGGAGAGAAACTGTTTTTT. Translated: CASSFGTGEKLFF. Based on the CDR3 plus reference TRBV7-2 and TRBJ1-4, the full variable domain is GAGVSQSPSNKVTEKGKDVELRCDPISGHTALYWYRQSLGQGLEFLIYFQGNSAPDKSGLPSDRFSAERTGGSVSTLTIQRTQQEDSAVYLCASSFGTGEKLFFGSGTQLSVL.